This T cell receptor (beta chain) was retrieved from a study of T cells in Graves' hyperthyroidism and ophthalmopathy. On the study more broadly: Before treatment of any kind, peripheral blood was taken at initial diagnosis. Study observations and caveats: The model made its ophthalmopathy prediction, and onset followed a median approximately 6 months later. Ophthalmopathy cases were set apart from stable hyperthyroidism by a 13 V-J model.

Amplification of TCR beta CDR3 regions was performed using RNA transcripts as template. An initial round of RT-PCR targeting the TCR CDR3 relied on the HTBI primer set. TCRdb re-analysed the multiplex PCR reads in MiXCR, keeping a single row per CDR3 protein. This sample has hundreds of thousands of distinct CDR3 sequences, with over 12% found just once. Each diagnosis drew on symptoms, thyroxine, TRAb, thyroid ultrasound and orbital computed tomography findings. This clonotype was seen only a few times. Its antigen is undetermined. This CDR3 region has 14 residues. The germline V and J ends were trimmed by 7 bases and 6 bases, with 17 bases remaining between them. CDR1 and CDR2 (germline): LNHDA, SQIVND (reference sequence).

Sequencing was performed on blood. The chain has TRBV19 and TRBJ2-3; maybe TRBD2 (5 bases). This receptor was identified in a man aged 45-65 years with Graves' ophthalmopathy. CDR3 in amino acids: CASKQFGVADTQYF. DNA of the CDR3: TGTGCCAGTAAGCAGTTCGGGGTTGCCGATACGCAGTATTTT.